These T cell receptor beta chains were read from a single sample in a study of cytomegalovirus exposure and HLA in healthy donors. Using immunoSEQ multiplex PCR, the repertoire was profiled, and TCRdb retains in-frame clones only, with some absent. The profile shows around 300,000 clones, around 90% of them singletons. The source material was PBMCs. These receptors were collected from a woman between 18 and 29 years old in good health and CMV-seronegative. Both conserved end residues are part of each CDR3. The D gene is left open where the match is weak. Clone size is stated in some rows and not others, as once, few, many or a class when expanded.

D gene: TRBD2
J gene: TRBJ2-1
clone size: .
V gene: TRBV2
CDR3 protein: CASRHRGGNEQFF
CDR3 DNA: TGTGCCAGCAGACACCGGGGGGGGAATGAGCAGTTCTTC

D gene: .
J gene: TRBJ2-7
clone size: .
V gene: TRBV10-3
CDR3 protein: CAVAGLNYEQYF
CDR3 DNA: TGTGCCGTGGCAGGGCTGAACTACGAGCAGTACTTC

D gene: TRBD1
J gene: TRBJ1-1
clone size: once
V gene: TRBV6-5
CDR3 protein: CASSYLMTGGTEAFF
CDR3 DNA: TGTGCCAGCAGTTACTTAATGACAGGGGGCACTGAAGCTTTCTTT

D gene: TRBD1
J gene: TRBJ1-2
clone size: .
V gene: TRBV5-5
CDR3 protein: CASSFRDRNGYTF
CDR3 DNA: TGTGCCAGCAGCTTCCGGGACAGAAATGGCTACACCTTC

D gene: .
J gene: TRBJ1-4
clone size: .
V gene: TRBV27
CDR3 protein: CASSFLADGRGNEKLFF
CDR3 DNA: TGTGCCAGCAGTTTCCTTGCCGATGGCAGGGGTAATGAAAAACTGTTTTTT

D gene: .
J gene: TRBJ2-4
clone size: .
V gene: TRBV11-2
CDR3 protein: CASSWDGPRGAKNIQYF
CDR3 DNA: TGTGCCAGCAGCTGGGACGGTCCTAGGGGGGCCAAAAACATTCAGTACTTC

D gene: TRBD1
J gene: TRBJ2-7
clone size: .
V gene: TRBV7-9
CDR3 protein: CASSHRDRQPYEQYF
CDR3 DNA: TGTGCCAGCAGCCATAGGGACAGGCAACCCTACGAGCAGTACTTC

D gene: TRBD2
J gene: TRBJ2-3
clone size: .
V gene: TRBV9
CDR3 protein: CASSVLTSGGAGDTQYF
CDR3 DNA: TGTGCCAGCAGCGTATTGACTAGCGGGGGGGCCGGGGATACGCAGTATTTT

D gene: TRBD1
J gene: TRBJ1-2
clone size: .
V gene: TRBV7-3
CDR3 protein: CASSPDRGQYGYTF
CDR3 DNA: TGTGCCAGCAGCCCAGACAGGGGGCAGTATGGCTACACCTTC

D gene: TRBD1
J gene: TRBJ1-1
clone size: .
V gene: TRBV6-5
CDR3 protein: CASSYGTGNTEAFF
CDR3 DNA: TGTGCCAGCAGTTACGGGACAGGGAATACTGAAGCTTTCTTT

D gene: TRBD2
J gene: TRBJ2-7
clone size: .
V gene: TRBV9
CDR3 protein: CASSVGPSGGAYEQYF
CDR3 DNA: TGTGCCAGCAGCGTAGGTCCGAGCGGGGGGGCCTACGAGCAGTACTTC

D gene: .
J gene: TRBJ2-3
clone size: .
V gene: TRBV6-6
CDR3 protein: CASSSGPQSTDTQYF
CDR3 DNA: TGTGCCAGCAGTAGCGGGCCGCAAAGCACAGATACGCAGTATTTT

D gene: .
J gene: TRBJ1-1
clone size: .
V gene: TRBV11-2
CDR3 protein: CASTRMWNTEAFF
CDR3 DNA: TGTGCCAGCACTCGTATGTGGAACACTGAAGCTTTCTTT

D gene: TRBD2
J gene: TRBJ2-5
clone size: .
V gene: TRBV7-2
CDR3 protein: CASSTGLAGGKTQYF
CDR3 DNA: TGTGCCAGCAGCACGGGACTAGCGGGGGGAAAGACCCAGTACTTC

D gene: TRBD2
J gene: TRBJ2-2
clone size: .
V gene: TRBV9
CDR3 protein: CASSVVPPSGGTGELFF
CDR3 DNA: TGTGCCAGCAGCGTAGTACCCCCCAGCGGGGGGACCGGGGAGCTGTTTTTT

D gene: .
J gene: TRBJ1-1
clone size: .
V gene: TRBV11-1
CDR3 protein: CASSWRGGEAFF
CDR3 DNA: TGTGCCAGCAGCTGGAGGGGGGGGGAAGCTTTCTTT